This entry is about one TCR beta chain. Its antigen specificity is not known. No much larger clone exists at a distance of one base, and base qualities are not known. Collaborating institutions collected whole blood in K2EDTA tubes following their own protocols. For TCRbeta analysis, collaborator samples were shipped as frozen whole blood, as isolated PBMCs, or as DNA extracted from either sample type. This record comes from a study of blood T cell repertoires in COVID-19 (dated by TCRdb to about 2020). Context from the whole study: Samples from collaborators originated in the United States, Italy and Spain and spanned both the acute and convalescent phases of COVID-19. The prospective study material was composed of cDNA or gDNA derived from T cells, B-cell-depleted T cells, or PBMCs. Subjects who had been exposed to COVID-19, were actively infected with it, or had recovered from it provided the deeply sampled blood TCRbeta repertoires that made up the dataset. A freely available public database, intended as a resource for researchers studying the immune response to SARS-CoV-2, is where the repertoires were released. Samples were obtained from the ongoing ImmuneRACE study (first 160 participants) and from 1,254 subjects provided by 6 global collaborators. The sample metadata nearly always contained a de-identified subject ID, COVID-19 status, age in years and sex. Where available, HLA class I and class II types were obtained from metadata supplied by the sample provider rather than from assay-based typing. Findings and caveats that apply to the study as a whole: The amount of clinical and demographic metadata varied by source and participant and was provided uncurated.

V trim: 9 bases; J trim: 4 bases; unmatched bases: 6. CDR3 length: 13 amino acids, cysteine to phenylalanine. Only CDR3 DNA is held: 39 bases, read in frame from base 1. In the germline V gene (reference sequence), CDR1 corresponds to LNHDA and CDR2 to SQIVND. The immunoSEQ Assay, a bias-controlled multiplex PCR, was used to amplify TCRbeta CDR3 regions from genomic DNA. The authors processed their data as follows. The number of nucleated cells in each sample was estimated from the amplification of reference gene primers within the assay. To quantify the absolute abundance of each unique TCRbeta CDR3 rearrangement, sequence reads were collapsed and filtered. For each sample, productive Simpson clonality was calculated by taking the square root of Simpson's diversity index across productive rearrangements. TCRdb holds this immuneACCESS table with in-frame rearrangements only. Some clones are missing; in checked studies, unresolved V genes explain under half, and the rest has no known cause. V and J calls and clone size are copied from that table; D and trimming were computed from the DNA. The sample yields some 70,000 clones; 65% to 90% were counted once. Jointly, the top ten make up over 1.3% of the sample.

The specimen sequenced was peripheral blood. The chain was built from TRBV19 and TRBJ1-3, with 7 bases aligning to TRBD1. The receptor was derived from a woman aged 55 to 70 with acute or convalescent COVID-19. The nucleotides are TGTGCCAGCCGGGACAGAGGAGGAAACACCATATATTTT. It translates as CASRDRGGNTIYF.